Below are 30 T cell receptor beta chains sequenced from a single sample in a study of blood T cell repertoires in COVID-19. Clones were sequenced by immunoSEQ multiplex PCR, and TCRdb holds only the in-frame ones, with some missing. The sample has some 200,000 clones; less than 90% are singletons. Material for sequencing was peripheral blood. The receptor set was obtained from a woman between 50 and 59 years old with acute or convalescent COVID-19.

The chain employs TRBV7-2 and TRBJ2-5; D not certain. V was cut by 4 bases and J by 2 bases, with 11 bases left in between. The CDR3 totals 14 residues. CDR1 is SGHTA and CDR2 is FQGNSA in the germline V gene. The CDR3 sequence: CASSSNHFQETQYF. The DNA of the CDR3 is TGTGCCAGCAGCTCAAATCATTTTCAAGAGACCCAGTACTTC.

V is TRBV9 and J is TRBJ1-6, with D tentatively TRBD1 (6 bases). Germline V gene lookup returns CDR1 SGDLS and CDR2 YYNGEE. This CDR3 has 16 residues. Trimming left V 0 bases short and J 7 bases short, with 14 bases between. The CDR3 sequence: CASSVGTGFKNSPLHF. The CDR3 nucleotides read TGTGCCAGCAGCGTAGGAACAGGGTTTAAGAATTCACCCCTCCACTTT.

The CDR3 reads CASSRQVTSTDTQYF. For the CDR3, the DNA is TGTGCCAGCAGCCGACAGGTGACTAGCACAGATACGCAGTATTTT. This rearrangement joins TRBV11-3 to TRBJ2-3, with D tentatively TRBD1 (6 bases). The ends were cut back, 5 bases at V and 0 bases at J, with 12 bases in the middle. This CDR3 spans 15 amino acids. Germline assignment: CDR1 SGHNT and CDR2 YENEEA.

The V gene is TRBV27, the J gene TRBJ2-7; D is perhaps TRBD2 (6 bases). Trimming removed 5 bases from V and 6 bases from J, with 14 bases in between. This CDR3 spans 13 amino acids. Germline CDR1 reads MNHEY; CDR2 reads SMNVEV (reference sequence). As DNA, the CDR3 is TGTGCCAGCAGTCCTAAGGGAGCGGGCGAGCAGTACTTC. It yields the protein CASSPKGAGEQYF.

This chain connects TRBV3-1 (or the pseudogene TRBV3-2) to TRBJ1-4; the match to TRBD1 covers 7 bases. Germline trimming cut 5 bases from V and 8 bases from J; bases unmatched to any gene: 8. The CDR3 length is 14 residues. The germline CDR1 and CDR2 sequences are LGHDT and YNNKEL (reference sequence). CDR3 loop: CASSLTGLGEKLFF. In DNA form, the CDR3 reads TGTGCCAGCAGCTTGACAGGGTTGGGGGAAAAACTGTTTTTT.

V and J are TRBV6-1 and TRBJ1-2, with 7 bases lining up with TRBD1. Trimming at V came to 8 bases and at J to 1 base, leaving 10 bases not matched to a gene. Germline V CDR1 and CDR2: MNHNS, SASEGT. The CDR3 has 15 residues. The DNA for the CDR3 is TGTGCCAGCCGCACTTCGGGACAGAATAACTATGGCTACACCTTC. This sequence encodes CASRTSGQNNYGYTF.

In this sample, this clone turned up once. The chain is built from TRBV7-2 and TRBJ2-7; tentatively, D is TRBD1 (6 bases). Germline V gives CDR1 SGHTA, CDR2 FQGNSA. V shed 1 base and J shed 5 bases, with 15 bases lying between them. The CDR3 contains 15 residues. Here the CDR3 reads CASSLGGLSAHEQYF. As DNA, the CDR3 is TGTGCCAGCAGCTTAGGGGGGCTCTCGGCCCACGAGCAGTACTTC.

The genes are TRBV6-6 and TRBJ1-6, with D tentatively TRBD1 (5 bases). The V and J ends lost 5 bases and 11 bases respectively, with 13 bases between them. The length of the CDR3 is 13 residues. From germline, CDR1 is MNHNY and CDR2 SVGAGI (reference sequence). This CDR3 is CASSPDSFTPLHF. The DNA of the CDR3 is TGTGCCAGCAGTCCAGACAGTTTTACACCCCTCCACTTT.

The J gene is TRBJ2-3, the V gene TRBV10-3; 9 bases agree with TRBD1. This CDR3 is built from 15 residues. Germline lookup yields CDR1 ENHRY and CDR2 SYGVKD. The V and J ends lost 5 bases and 0 bases, in that order; junction bases with no gene match: 3. Written as DNA, the CDR3 is TGTGCCATCAGTCGGGACAGGGAGAGCACAGATACGCAGTATTTT. It specifies CAISRDRESTDTQYF.

This clone was seen once. This sequence joins TRBV10-3 and TRBJ1-1; no clear D. The CDR3 is made up of 13 amino acids. Trimming cost V 0 bases and J 5 bases, with 7 bases left between them. Per the germline V gene, CDR1 is ENHRY and CDR2 is SYGVKD. The CDR3 spells CAISESIETEAFF. The CDR3 bases are TGTGCCATCAGTGAGTCTATAGAGACTGAAGCTTTCTTT.

The genes are TRBV10-3 and TRBJ2-5, with D tentatively TRBD1 (5 bases). Trimming removed 6 bases at V and 1 base at J, with 9 bases between. Germline assignment: CDR1 ENHRY and CDR2 SYGVKD. This CDR3 is built from 13 residues. In DNA, the CDR3 is TGTGCCATCAGCCCCAGGGCCCAAGAGACCCAGTACTTC. The encoded protein is CAISPRAQETQYF.

The chain employs TRBV7-2 and TRBJ2-7; 8 bases fit TRBD2. This CDR3 spans 15 amino acids. Trimming cost V 4 bases and J 0 bases; bases outside gene matches: 5. Germline V CDR1 and CDR2: SGHTA, FQGNSA. The CDR3 nucleotides read TGTGCCAGCAGCTGGGTTGGGACTAGCTCCTACGAGCAGTACTTC. Residues: CASSWVGTSSYEQYF.

This clone was counted a single time. V gene TRBV5-1 combines with J gene TRBJ1-6; 8 nucleotides line up with TRBD1. CDR1 SGHRS and CDR2 YFSETQ come from the germline V gene. V was clipped by 0 bases and J by 7 bases; unmatched bases: 6. CDR3 length equals 16 residues. This CDR3 is CASSLGGTGDNSPLHF. The CDR3 DNA reads as TGCGCCAGCAGCTTGGGTGGGACAGGCGACAATTCACCCCTCCACTTT.

The chain is built from TRBV30 and TRBJ2-5; perhaps TRBD2 as D (5 bases). Germline V gene lookup returns CDR1 GTSNPN and CDR2 SVGIG (reference sequence). V was pared by 4 bases and J by 5 bases, with 14 bases between. The CDR3 loop spans 13 amino acids. The CDR3 protein is CAWKPGPGETQYF. CDR3 in DNA: TGTGCCTGGAAACCGGGCCCGGGGGAGACCCAGTACTTC.

The chain is built from TRBV11-2 and TRBJ2-3; TRBD2 matches at 10 bases. V lost 3 bases and J lost 8; bases outside the gene matches: 8. The CDR3 runs to 15 residues. CDR1 is SGHAT and CDR2 is FQNNGV in the germline V gene. The CDR3 spells CASSLKRGGPGTQYF. The CDR3, as DNA: TGTGCCAGCAGCTTGAAGCGGGGGGGCCCCGGTACGCAGTATTTT.

The sample holds a few counts of this clone. The chain combines TRBV19 with TRBJ2-7; 8 bases agree with TRBD1. This CDR3 spans 13 amino acids. V trimming: 6 bases; J trimming: 5 bases; junction bases outside the gene matches: 6. Germline assignment: CDR1 LNHDA and CDR2 SQIVND (reference sequence). In nucleotides, the CDR3 is TGTGCCAGTAGCGTTGACAGGGGCAACGAGCAGTACTTC. Encoded protein: CASSVDRGNEQYF.

This sequence joins TRBV5-1 and TRBJ2-1, with D unresolved. The germline V gene encodes CDR1 SGHRS and CDR2 YFSETQ. The CDR3 loop spans 15 amino acids. With 0 bases removed from V and 0 bases from J, the gap between germline ends came to 7 bases. This CDR3 is CASSLAVNSYNEQFF. The CDR3 DNA follows: TGCGCCAGCAGCTTGGCGGTTAACTCCTACAATGAGCAGTTCTTC.

The V call is TRBV11-2, the J call TRBJ1-5, with 11 positions matching TRBD1. This CDR3 has 17 amino acids. The germline V gene has CDR1 SGHAT and CDR2 FQNNGV. V lost 5 bases, J lost 7 bases, and 13 bases stayed unmatched. CDR3 bases: TGTGCCAGCAGCCCCACCGGGACAGGGGGAGTCGGGCAGCCCCAGCATTTT. Translated: CASSPTGTGGVGQPQHF. Filled out from reference TRBV11-2 and TRBJ1-5, the complete variable domain reads EAGVAQSPRYKIIEKRQSVAFWCNPISGHATLYWYQQILGQGPKLLIQFQNNGVVDDSQLPKDRFSAERLKGVDSTLKIQPAKLEDSAVYLCASSPTGTGGVGQPQHFGDGTRLSIL.

The chain combines TRBV6-5 with TRBJ1-2; D not certain. Trimming pared 6 bases from V and 2 bases from J, leaving 10 bases between. This CDR3 contains 13 residues. Germline values: CDR1 MNHEY, CDR2 SVGAGI. This CDR3 reads CASSRPGNYGYTF. DNA for the CDR3: TGTGCCAGCAGCCGTCCGGGAAACTATGGCTACACCTTC.

The genes are TRBV5-4 and TRBJ2-3; possibly TRBD1 for D (6 bases). Germline V gene data show CDR1 as SGHNT and CDR2 as YYREEE (reference sequence). The V gene lost 3 bases and the J gene lost 1 base, with 9 bases spanning the gap. This CDR3 has 14 residues. The CDR3, as DNA: TGTGCCAGCAGCTCGGCAGGGGGCACAGATACGCAGTATTTT. Translating it yields CASSSAGGTDTQYF.

The J gene is TRBJ2-1, the V gene TRBV7-2, with a possible D match to TRBD1 (5 bases). V was trimmed by 3 bases and J by 7 bases, leaving 10 bases between them. This CDR3 is built from 13 residues. The germline CDR1 and CDR2 sequences are SGHTA and FQGNSA. The CDR3 DNA sequence: TGTGCCAGCAGCTTGCCAGGGCGGAATGAGCAGTTCTTC. This codes for CASSLPGRNEQFF.

This clone was seen only once. The chain carries TRBV18 and TRBJ1-6; TRBD1 agrees at 7 bases. CDR3 length: 16 amino acids. Unmatched junction bases numbered 12, after V lost 6 bases and J lost 7 bases. The germline V gene has CDR1 KGHSH and CDR2 LQKENI. DNA for the CDR3: TGTGCCAGCTCTTCTACGGGTCCAGGGGGGAATTCACCCCTCCACTTT. It encodes CASSSTGPGGNSPLHF.

The chain recombines TRBV19 with TRBJ1-2; no definite D call. Germline V gives CDR1 LNHDA, CDR2 SQIVND (reference sequence). The CDR3 covers 15 residues. The V end lost 5 bases, the J end lost 1 base, and 14 bases lay between the germline ends. The CDR3 region has the DNA TGTGCCAGTAGTTCGGTTAGCCTCGGTAACTATGGCTACACCTTC. This gives the protein CASSSVSLGNYGYTF.

The CDR3 sequence: CASSQGRGTEAFF. CDR3 DNA sequence: TGCGCCAGCAGCCAAGGCAGGGGCACTGAAGCTTTCTTT. The V and J genes are TRBV4-3 and TRBJ1-1, with a weak D call TRBD1 (6 bases). Germline V gives CDR1 LGHNA, CDR2 YSLEER. The ends were cut back, 1 base at V and 4 bases at J, with 7 bases in the middle. CDR3 length: 13 residues.

J is TRBJ1-1 and V is TRBV5-1; no firm D call. The CDR3 contains 13 residues. CDR1 and CDR2 (germline): SGHRS, YFSETQ. V gave up 4 bases and J gave up 5 bases, with 12 bases separating them. The CDR3 reads CASSPVGRTEAFF. Here the CDR3 DNA reads TGCGCCAGCAGCCCGGTGGGGAGGACTGAAGCTTTCTTT.

This chain's CDR3 is CATSQGQGVETQYF. CDR3 nucleotides: TGTGCCACCAGCCAGGGACAGGGTGTGGAGACCCAGTACTTC. The chain combines TRBV24-1 with TRBJ2-5; 9 nucleotides agree with TRBD1. The germline gives CDR1 KGHDR, CDR2 SFDVKD. The CDR3 consists of 14 residues. With 7 bases clipped from V and 5 bases from J, the junction kept 7 bases outside the gene matches.

The J gene is TRBJ2-7, the V gene TRBV10-3; 8 nucleotides align to TRBD2. The germline CDR1 and CDR2 sequences are ENHRY and SYGVKD. This CDR3 is built from 13 residues. The V segment lost 4 bases and the J segment 4 bases; nucleotides outside the gene matches: 3. The CDR3 protein is CAISGREVYEQYF. The CDR3 nucleotides read TGTGCCATCAGTGGGCGGGAGGTATACGAGCAGTACTTC.

This chain joins TRBV5-1 and TRBJ2-6, with D possibly being TRBD2 (6 bases). The length of the CDR3 is 16 residues. V was pared by 2 bases and J by 1 base, with 10 bases between. CDR1 SGHRS and CDR2 YFSETQ come from the germline V gene. CDR3 bases: TGCGCCAGCAGCTTCGGTGGACTATCTGGGGCCAACGTCCTGACTTTC. It specifies CASSFGGLSGANVLTF. Full variable domain (outside the CDR3, taken from reference TRBV5-1 and TRBJ2-6): KAGVTQTPRYLIKTRGQQVTLSCSPISGHRSVSWYQQTPGQGLQFLFEYFSETQRNKGNFPGRFSGRQFSNSRSEMNVSTLELGDSALYLCASSFGGLSGANVLTFGAGSRLTVL.

The chain links TRBV6-5 to TRBJ1-2, with 7 bases fitting TRBD1. Germline CDR1 MNHEY, CDR2 SVGAGI. The CDR3 consists of 15 residues. V lost 2 bases to trimming and J lost 4 bases; unmatched junction nucleotides: 7. CDR3 protein: CASSYTRQGTYGYTF. The CDR3 DNA is TGTGCCAGCAGTTACACCAGACAGGGTACCTATGGCTACACCTTC.

CDR3 bases: TGTGCCATCCGCAGGAACACTGAAGCTTTCTTT. As protein: CAIRRNTEAFF. The chain is built from TRBV19 and TRBJ1-1; D is unresolved. CDR1 and CDR2 (germline): LNHDA, SQIVND (reference sequence). Trimming removed 10 bases at V and 1 base at J, with 7 bases between. This CDR3 spans 11 amino acids.